This T cell receptor beta chain was retrieved from a study of blood T cells in healthy people across ages. Broader study findings: Estimates of diversity drawn from one million T cells were considered underestimates.

Those donating, healthy Caucasian individuals from Russia, were aged roughly 6 to 95. Isolation of PBMCs gave at least 6 million cells per sample. This CDR3 has 12 amino acids. Germline lookup yields CDR1 GTSNPN and CDR2 SVGIG (reference sequence). The junction had 10 bases not matched to a gene; V was cut back by 4 bases and J by 13 bases. A second 7 to 11 cycle PCR used barcoded and J-beta primers. Each sample yielded at least 2.5 million CDR3-containing paired-end reads. TCRdb itself ran the 5' RACE reads through MiXCR, one entry per CDR3 protein. The sample carries about 970,000 distinct CDR3 sequences, roughly half recorded once. A remark on this clonotype: Its target is not known.

Specimen: blood. The source of this sequence is a woman aged 55-70 years in good health. This chain joins TRBV30 and TRBJ2-4, with 7 bases matching TRBD1. The CDR3 protein is CAWTQGDIEQYF. DNA of the CDR3: TGTGCCTGGACCCAGGGGGATATTGAGCAGTACTTC.